This T cell receptor beta chain was sequenced for a study of cytomegalovirus exposure and HLA in healthy donors. The CDR3 is 19 residues long. V lost 0 bases and J lost 7; bases outside the gene matches: 8. CDR1 and CDR2 (germline): LGHNA, YNFKEQ. The PCR employed 60 Vbeta primers together with 13 Jbeta primers. Clones were read by immunoSEQ multiplex PCR, and TCRdb kept only the in-frame ones, dropping some. The sample has about 130,000 clones; roughly 82% are singletons. The clonotype comes from a boy between 5 and 17 years old in good health and CMV-seronegative. The material sequenced was PBMCs. The chain is built from TRBV4-2 and TRBJ2-2, with 16 bases fitting TRBD2. Here the CDR3 DNA reads TGTGCCAGCAGCCAAGAGTCGGGACTAGCGGGAGGGGAGGACGGGGAGCTGTTTTTT. As protein: CASSQESGLAGGEDGELFF.